Each of the 20 T cell receptor beta chains below was sequenced from the same sample in a study of radiation and T cells in renal cell carcinoma. Measured with immunoSEQ multiplex PCR; TCRdb has only the in-frame clones, and not every one. The table has around 120,000 clones, approximately 78% seen once; the top ten hold around 2%. Documented time point: blood 2 weeks post-SBRT. The sample's treatment: 15 Gy SBRT to primary tumor, nephrectomy 4 weeks later. This specimen was blood, taken from a patient whose treatment included radiotherapy and nephrectomy. The receptors come from a woman aged 55-69 years with renal cell carcinoma.

V is TRBV5-1 and J is TRBJ2-7, with 10 bases fitting TRBD1. The CDR3 spans 14 residues. V dropped 4 bases and J dropped 6; count of bases not matched to a gene: 7. The V gene's germline CDR1 is SGHRS and CDR2 YFSETQ. The CDR3 spells CASSETGGGGEQYF. The CDR3 DNA follows: TGCGCCAGCAGCGAGACAGGGGGCGGGGGCGAGCAGTACTTC.

This chain connects TRBV10-3 to TRBJ2-7, with 10 bases fitting TRBD2. Per the germline V gene, CDR1 is ENHRY and CDR2 is SYGVKD. This CDR3 is 14 amino acids long. The J segment lost 4 bases and the V segment lost 6 bases, leaving 6 bases of the junction unmatched. The CDR3 spells CAIRPGTSEYEQYF. The CDR3 DNA is TGTGCCATCAGACCCGGGACTAGCGAGTACGAGCAGTACTTC.

The chain is built from TRBV10-1 and TRBJ2-3, with 14 nucleotides matching TRBD2. Germline V gives CDR1 WNHNN, CDR2 SYGVQD (reference sequence). The trim removed 5 bases at V and 4 bases at J, leaving 2 bases unmatched. CDR3 size: 15 residues. CDR3 DNA: TGCGCCAGCAGTCGGACTAGCGGGGGGCCAGATACGCAGTATTTT. It is translated as CASSRTSGGPDTQYF.

The chain uses TRBV6-1 and TRBJ1-6; D unresolved. Germline values: CDR1 MNHNS, CDR2 SASEGT. The CDR3 sequence is 16 residues long. V lost 3 bases, J lost 2 bases, and 11 bases lay in between. The DNA for the CDR3 is TGTGCCAGCAGTGAGGGCAGTACCCCCTATAATTCACCCCTCCACTTT. Protein sequence: CASSEGSTPYNSPLHF.

The J gene is TRBJ2-2, the V gene TRBV5-1; D is unresolved. This CDR3 has 14 amino acids. Trimming left V 0 bases short and J 4 bases short, with 7 bases between. Per germline, CDR1 SGHRS and CDR2 YFSETQ. As DNA, the CDR3 is TGCGCCAGCAGCTTGGGACAACCCACCGGGGAGCTGTTTTTT. It codes for CASSLGQPTGELFF.

This clone was counted between two and nine times. The V and J genes are TRBV5-5 and TRBJ1-2; 7 bases fit TRBD1. The germline gives CDR1 SGHKS, CDR2 YYEKEE (reference sequence). The CDR3 has 15 amino acids. The V gene end was trimmed by 4 bases and the J gene end by 4 bases; junction bases not matched to a gene: 10. The CDR3 region is CASSLEGAGLYGYTF. CDR3 bases: TGTGCCAGCAGCCTGGAGGGGGCAGGGCTCTATGGCTACACCTTC.

This clone was observed a handful of times. The chain couples TRBV7-8 to TRBJ2-7, with D possibly being TRBD1 or TRBD2 (5 bases each). The germline V gene encodes CDR1 SGHVS and CDR2 FQNEAQ. Trimming removed 7 bases from V and 3 bases from J, with 19 bases in between. The CDR3 is made up of 15 amino acids. The CDR3 protein is CASTYGDEEFYEQYF. The DNA of the CDR3 is TGTGCCAGCACCTACGGGGACGAGGAGTTCTACGAGCAGTACTTC.

This clone was observed once. The chain has TRBV28 and TRBJ1-2; weak D call: TRBD1 (5 bases). Germline V gene sequence: CDR1 MDHEN, CDR2 SYDVKM. The CDR3 is 12 residues long. V was trimmed by 7 bases and J by 8 bases, leaving 14 bases between them. The DNA for the CDR3 is TGTGCCAGCACTAAGGGGTTAAAGGGCTACACCTTC. The encoded protein is CASTKGLKGYTF.

This clone came up once. The chain is built from TRBV27 and TRBJ2-5; possible D gene TRBD2, 6 bases. Germline CDR1 reads MNHEY; CDR2 reads SMNVEV (reference sequence). V gave up 9 bases and J gave up 4 bases, with 21 bases separating them. The CDR3 consists of 15 residues. The CDR3 spells CASQRDFTLRETQYF. For the CDR3, the DNA is TGTGCCAGTCAAAGGGACTTTACCTTGAGAGAGACCCAGTACTTC.

J is TRBJ2-7 and V is TRBV13; tentative D call: TRBD1 (5 bases). The V gene's germline CDR1 is PRHDT and CDR2 FYEKMQ (reference sequence). The CDR3 has 14 residues. Trimming stripped 5 bases from V and 5 bases from J, with 16 bases between. Here the CDR3 DNA reads TGTGCCAGCAGCGATGGACAACCCTTCCACGAGCAGTACTTC. Its protein is CASSDGQPFHEQYF.

The gene calls are TRBV4-1 and TRBJ2-3; TRBD2 aligns across 8 bases. The J segment lost 2 bases and the V segment lost 4 bases, leaving 11 bases of the junction unmatched. The CDR3 contains 17 residues. Per germline, CDR1 MGHRA and CDR2 YSYEKL. CDR3 DNA: TGCGCCAGCAGCCCCACTCCACTAGCGGAGTACACAGATACGCAGTATTTT. Protein sequence: CASSPTPLAEYTDTQYF.

The chain is built from TRBV9 and TRBJ2-3, with D possibly being TRBD2 (8 bases). Germline CDR1 SGDLS, CDR2 YYNGEE. The ends were cut back, 1 base at V and 1 base at J, with 13 bases in the middle. This CDR3 is built from 16 residues. CDR3: CASSVRGRGGTDTQYF. The CDR3 nucleotides read TGTGCCAGCAGCGTAAGGGGGCGGGGGGGCACAGATACGCAGTATTTT.

The rearrangement links TRBV5-1 to TRBJ2-7; 7 positions match TRBD1. The germline V gene encodes CDR1 SGHRS and CDR2 YFSETQ. The CDR3 consists of 13 residues. With V trimmed by 4 bases and J by 5 bases, 6 bases remained unmatched. The CDR3 coding sequence is TGCGCCAGCAGCCTACCTACAGGGGACGAGCAGTACTTC. This sequence encodes CASSLPTGDEQYF.

The V call is TRBV19, the J call TRBJ1-1; D is uncertain. V lost 2 bases and J lost 4, with 8 bases in between. The CDR3 has 13 residues. The germline gives CDR1 LNHDA, CDR2 SQIVND (reference sequence). The CDR3 nucleotides are TGTGCCAGTAGTATATGGGAGAGCACTGAAGCTTTCTTT. It yields the protein CASSIWESTEAFF.

The genes are TRBV2 and TRBJ1-1; D not certain. Germline CDR1 is SNHLY and CDR2 is FYNNEI. This CDR3 is built from 13 residues. Trimming removed 4 bases at V and 3 bases at J, with 9 bases between. Here the CDR3 DNA reads TGTGCCAGCAGTGCCAGGACGGACACTGAAGCTTTCTTT. Translation gives CASSARTDTEAFF.

The rearrangement uses TRBV11-2 and TRBJ2-7, with D maybe TRBD1 (6 bases). The CDR3 runs to 11 residues. Germline loops: CDR1 SGHAT, CDR2 FQNNGV. CDR3 coding DNA: TGTGCGAGCCGCAGGGGCCACGAGCAGTACTTC. Its protein product is CASRRGHEQYF.

The chain has TRBV5-1 and TRBJ2-7; 8 bases agree with TRBD2. The CDR3 has 16 residues. Germline values: CDR1 SGHRS, CDR2 YFSETQ. V shed 2 bases, J shed 1 base, and the junction held 8 bases outside the gene matches. This CDR3 is CASSFSSGGRSYEQYF. The CDR3 DNA is TGCGCCAGCAGCTTCTCGAGCGGGGGACGATCCTACGAGCAGTACTTC.

The chain carries TRBV10-3 and TRBJ1-2; D gene uncertain. The V gene's germline CDR1 is ENHRY and CDR2 SYGVKD. The CDR3 extends over 14 amino acids. Trimming removed 0 bases from V and 6 bases from J, with 11 bases in between. CDR3 bases: TGTGCCATCAGTGAGTCGGGGAGGGTGGATGGCTACACCTTC. It codes for CAISESGRVDGYTF.

The CDR3 coding sequence is TGCGCCAGCAGCCCTTTGGCAGGGGGCGAAGGCGAGCAGTACTTC. Translating it yields CASSPLAGGEGEQYF. This chain links TRBV5-1 with TRBJ2-7; 8 nucleotides match TRBD1. The V gene's germline CDR1 is SGHRS and CDR2 YFSETQ. With 4 bases clipped from V and 6 bases from J, the junction kept 12 bases outside the gene matches. The CDR3 spans 15 residues.

The CDR3 DNA is TGTGCCAGTAGCACGAACACAGGGGGCGCGTCCCTAAATGAGCAGTTCTTC. This codes for CASSTNTGGASLNEQFF. The rearrangement links TRBV19 to TRBJ2-1, with 9 bases aligning to TRBD1. Germline V lookup: CDR1 LNHDA, CDR2 SQIVND (reference sequence). The CDR3 extends over 17 amino acids. Germline trimming cut 6 bases from V and 7 bases from J; bases unmatched to any gene: 16.